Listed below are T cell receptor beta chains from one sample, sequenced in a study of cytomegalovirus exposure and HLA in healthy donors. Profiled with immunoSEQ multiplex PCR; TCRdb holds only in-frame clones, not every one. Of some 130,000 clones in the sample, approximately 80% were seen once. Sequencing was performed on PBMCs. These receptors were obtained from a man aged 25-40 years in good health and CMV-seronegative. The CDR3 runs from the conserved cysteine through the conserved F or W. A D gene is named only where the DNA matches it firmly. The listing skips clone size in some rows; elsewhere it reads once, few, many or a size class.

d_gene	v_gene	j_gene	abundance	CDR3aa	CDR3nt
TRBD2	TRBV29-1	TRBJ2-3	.	CSLVWAGGSTDTQYF	TGCAGCCTCGTCTGGGCGGGAGGAAGCACAGATACGCAGTATTTT
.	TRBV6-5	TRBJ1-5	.	CASSYFPGLQPQHF	TGTGCCAGCAGTTACTTTCCAGGGCTTCAGCCCCAGCATTTT
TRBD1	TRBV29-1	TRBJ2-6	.	CSVARTGAGANVLTF	TGCAGCGTGGCAAGGACAGGGGCTGGGGCCAACGTCCTGACTTTC
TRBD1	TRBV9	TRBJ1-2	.	CASSRQGEKNTF	TGTGCCAGCAGCCGTCAGGGGGAGAAGAATACCTTC
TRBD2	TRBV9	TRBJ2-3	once	CASSVEAGGPTQYF	TGTGCCAGCAGCGTAGAAGCGGGAGGGCCTACGCAGTATTTT
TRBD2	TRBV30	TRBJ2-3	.	CAWSTPGLGPDTQYF	TGTGCCTGGAGTACGCCGGGACTAGGCCCAGATACGCAGTATTTT
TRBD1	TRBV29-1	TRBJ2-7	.	CSVPGQGTYEQYF	TGCAGCGTTCCGGGACAGGGGACATACGAGCAGTACTTC
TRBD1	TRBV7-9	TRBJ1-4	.	CSSRGRGREKLFF	TGTTCCAGCAGGGGCAGGGGGCGTGAAAAACTGTTTTTT
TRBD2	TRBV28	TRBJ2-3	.	CASSSPSGQRTDTQYF	TGTGCCAGCAGTTCCCCTAGCGGACAAAGAACAGATACGCAGTATTTT
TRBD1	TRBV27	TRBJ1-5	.	CASSRNRGLSNQPQHF	TGTGCCAGCAGTCGTAACAGGGGCCTGAGCAATCAGCCCCAGCATTTT
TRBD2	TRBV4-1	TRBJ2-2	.	CASSQVRLAGGPTNTGELFF	TGCGCCAGCAGCCAAGTTCGGCTAGCGGGAGGGCCTACGAACACCGGGGAGCTGTTTTTT
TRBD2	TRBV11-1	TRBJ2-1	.	CASSLQRAGGGEQFF	TGTGCCAGCAGCTTACAGCGAGCGGGAGGCGGGGAGCAGTTCTTC
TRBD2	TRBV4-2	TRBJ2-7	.	CASSQGLAYEQYF	TGTGCCAGCAGCCAAGGACTAGCGTACGAGCAGTACTTC
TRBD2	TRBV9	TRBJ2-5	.	CASSVVLAGVQETQYF	TGTGCCAGCAGCGTAGTTCTAGCGGGAGTGCAAGAGACCCAGTACTTC
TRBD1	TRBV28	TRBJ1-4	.	CASRQAGGTANEKLFF	TGTGCCAGCAGGCAGGCAGGGGGCACAGCTAATGAAAAACTGTTTTTT
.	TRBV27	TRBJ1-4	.	CASSFLGAFNEKLFF	TGTGCCAGCAGTTTTCTGGGGGCATTTAATGAAAAACTGTTTTTT
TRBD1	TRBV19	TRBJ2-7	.	CASYRSDRTGVNEQYF	TGTGCCAGTTATCGCTCAGACCGGACAGGGGTTAACGAGCAGTACTTC
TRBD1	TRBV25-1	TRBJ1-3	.	CASRGTGSDTIYF	TGTGCCAGCAGGGGGACAGGGTCGGACACCATATATTTT
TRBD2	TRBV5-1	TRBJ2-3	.	CASSFGLAGGGDTQYF	TGCGCCAGCAGCTTTGGACTAGCGGGAGGTGGAGATACGCAGTATTTT
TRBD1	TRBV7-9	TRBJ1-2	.	CASSPGGYGYTF	TGTGCCAGCAGCCCAGGGGGGTATGGCTACACCTTC
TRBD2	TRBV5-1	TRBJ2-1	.	CASRETSEFLEQFF	TGCGCCAGCAGGGAGACTAGCGAGTTTCTTGAGCAGTTCTTC
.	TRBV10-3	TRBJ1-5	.	CAISDTRDQPQHF	TGTGCCATCAGTGACACCCGGGATCAGCCCCAGCATTTT
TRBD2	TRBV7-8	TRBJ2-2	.	CASRVVASGSSGELFF	TGTGCCAGCAGGGTAGTCGCTAGCGGGAGTTCCGGGGAGCTGTTTTTT
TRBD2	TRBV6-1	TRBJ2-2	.	CASRGTSGSRGELFF	TGTGCCAGCAGAGGGACTAGCGGGAGCCGCGGGGAGCTGTTTTTT
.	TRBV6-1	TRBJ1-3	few	CASIPGGRIGNTIYF	TGTGCCAGCATACCCGGGGGGAGGATCGGAAACACCATATATTTT
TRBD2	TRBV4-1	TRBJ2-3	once	CASSASPHIAGMGDTQYF	TGCGCCAGCAGCGCTAGTCCACATATAGCGGGTATGGGAGATACGCAGTATTTT
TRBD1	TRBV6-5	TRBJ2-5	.	CASSSPGQGTQYF	TGTGCCAGCAGTTCCCCCGGACAGGGGACCCAGTACTTC
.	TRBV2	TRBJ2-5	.	CASSELGEETQYF	TGTGCCAGCAGTGAGTTGGGAGAGGAGACCCAGTACTTC
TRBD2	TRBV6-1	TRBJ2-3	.	CASRPGLATDTQYF	TGTGCCAGCAGGCCGGGACTAGCCACAGATACGCAGTATTTT
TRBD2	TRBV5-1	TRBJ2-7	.	CASSPVALAGAAYEQYF	TGCGCCAGCAGCCCGGTTGCGCTAGCGGGAGCCGCGTACGAGCAGTACTTC
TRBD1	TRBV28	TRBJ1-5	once	CASSFVGGHQPQHF	TGTGCCAGCAGTTTCGTAGGGGGCCATCAGCCCCAGCATTTT
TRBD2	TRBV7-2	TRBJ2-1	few	CASSLAFFNRSSGRPSYNEQFF	TGTGCCAGCAGCTTAGCGTTTTTCAATCGGTCTAGCGGGAGGCCCTCCTACAATGAGCAGTTCTTC
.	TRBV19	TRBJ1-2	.	CASYTPNYGYTF	TGTGCCAGTTACACCCCAAACTATGGCTACACCTTC
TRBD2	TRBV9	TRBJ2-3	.	CASSASSVTSGRSDTQYF	TGTGCCAGCAGCGCATCCTCTGTGACTAGCGGGAGGTCAGATACGCAGTATTTT
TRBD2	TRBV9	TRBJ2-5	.	CASSGPGLAGGETQYF	TGTGCCAGCAGCGGCCCCGGGCTAGCGGGAGGGGAGACCCAGTACTTC
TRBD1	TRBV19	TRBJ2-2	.	CASRTGHRELFF	TGTGCCAGTAGGACAGGGCACCGGGAGCTGTTTTTT
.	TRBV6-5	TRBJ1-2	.	CASSYGGFGGYTF	TGTGCCAGCAGTTACGGAGGGTTCGGGGGCTACACCTTC
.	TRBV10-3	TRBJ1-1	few	CASQAGRDVTEAFF	TGTGCCTCCCAAGCCGGGAGGGACGTCACTGAAGCTTTCTTT
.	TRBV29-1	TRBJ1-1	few	CSASNTEAFF	TGCAGCGCCTCGAACACTGAAGCTTTCTTT
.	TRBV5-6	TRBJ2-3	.	CASRWGGGSDTQYF	TGTGCCAGCAGGTGGGGCGGGGGCTCAGATACGCAGTATTTT
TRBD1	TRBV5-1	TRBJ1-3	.	CASSSGQASGNTIYF	TGCGCCAGCAGCTCAGGACAGGCGTCGGGAAACACCATATATTTT
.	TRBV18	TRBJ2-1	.	CASSPPGPYNEQFF	TGTGCCAGCTCACCACCGGGGCCATACAATGAGCAGTTCTTC
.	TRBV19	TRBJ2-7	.	CASSLSGYEQYF	TGTGCCAGTAGTCTATCGGGATACGAGCAGTACTTC
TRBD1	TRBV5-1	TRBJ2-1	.	CASRTTGQEYNEQFF	TGCGCCAGCAGGACTACGGGACAGGAATACAATGAGCAGTTCTTC
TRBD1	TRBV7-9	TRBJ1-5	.	CASSPGQGPDQPQHF	TGTGCCAGCAGCCCCGGACAGGGGCCGGATCAGCCCCAGCATTTT
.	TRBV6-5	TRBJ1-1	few	CASSREGNTEAFF	TGTGCCAGCAGCCGCGAGGGGAACACTGAAGCTTTCTTT
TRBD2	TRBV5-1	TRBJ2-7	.	CASSLEREGRNEQYF	TGCGCCAGCAGCTTGGAGCGGGAGGGGAGGAATGAGCAGTACTTC
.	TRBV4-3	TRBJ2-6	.	CASSLQEASGANVLTF	TGCGCCAGCAGCCTCCAGGAGGCCTCTGGGGCCAACGTCCTGACTTTC
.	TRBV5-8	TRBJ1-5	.	CASSGGGSNQPQHF	TGTGCCAGCAGCGGGGGGGGATCCAATCAGCCCCAGCATTTT
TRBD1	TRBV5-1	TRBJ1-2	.	CASSFSGTGGWFDYGYTF	TGCGCCAGCAGCTTCTCCGGGACAGGGGGCTGGTTCGACTATGGCTACACCTTC
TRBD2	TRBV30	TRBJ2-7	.	CAWHLSGNSYEQYF	TGTGCCTGGCATCTTAGCGGGAACTCCTACGAGCAGTACTTC
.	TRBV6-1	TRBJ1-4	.	CASGLYEKLFF	TGTGCCAGCGGGCTATATGAAAAACTGTTTTTT
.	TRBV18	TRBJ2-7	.	CASSPTGGTYEQYF	TGTGCCAGCTCACCTACCGGAGGCACCTACGAGCAGTACTTC
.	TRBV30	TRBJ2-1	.	CAWSEGYQMKQFF	TGTGCCTGGAGCGAGGGCTACCAGATGAAGCAGTTCTTC
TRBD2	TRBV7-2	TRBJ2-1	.	CASRDPAGVPFF	TGTGCCAGCAGGGATCCAGCGGGAGTCCCGTTCTTC
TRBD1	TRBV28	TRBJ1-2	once	CASSQGARGYTF	TGTGCCAGCAGCCAGGGGGCACGTGGCTACACCTTC
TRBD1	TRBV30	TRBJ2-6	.	CAWSQGAGANVLTF	TGTGCCTGGAGTCAGGGGGCTGGGGCCAACGTCCTGACTTTC
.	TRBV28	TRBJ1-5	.	CASREGPSQPQHF	TGTGCCAGCAGGGAGGGCCCGAGTCAGCCCCAGCATTTT
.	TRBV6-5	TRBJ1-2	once	CASRAGVGYGYTF	TGTGCCAGCAGGGCGGGGGTCGGCTATGGCTACACCTTC